Detailed here is one TCR beta chain. Using immunoSEQ multiplex PCR, the repertoire was profiled, and TCRdb retains in-frame clones only, with some absent. The sample shows approximately 24,000 clones, 69% of them seen only once. This record comes from a study of cytotoxic CD8 clonotypes in ibrutinib-treated CLL. Sample: PBMCs, taken at disease progression, from a patient treated with ibrutinib. The receptor was isolated from a human donor with chronic lymphocytic leukemia.

CDR3 region: CASEALGGANVLTF. As DNA, the CDR3 is TGTGCCAGCGAAGCGCTCGGTGGGGCCAACGTCCTGACTTTC. The chain recombines TRBV9 with TRBJ2-6; D call uncertain. Germline CDR1 and CDR2: SGDLS and YYNGEE. CDR3 size: 14 residues. With 7 bases removed from V and 3 bases from J, the gap between germline ends came to 11 bases.